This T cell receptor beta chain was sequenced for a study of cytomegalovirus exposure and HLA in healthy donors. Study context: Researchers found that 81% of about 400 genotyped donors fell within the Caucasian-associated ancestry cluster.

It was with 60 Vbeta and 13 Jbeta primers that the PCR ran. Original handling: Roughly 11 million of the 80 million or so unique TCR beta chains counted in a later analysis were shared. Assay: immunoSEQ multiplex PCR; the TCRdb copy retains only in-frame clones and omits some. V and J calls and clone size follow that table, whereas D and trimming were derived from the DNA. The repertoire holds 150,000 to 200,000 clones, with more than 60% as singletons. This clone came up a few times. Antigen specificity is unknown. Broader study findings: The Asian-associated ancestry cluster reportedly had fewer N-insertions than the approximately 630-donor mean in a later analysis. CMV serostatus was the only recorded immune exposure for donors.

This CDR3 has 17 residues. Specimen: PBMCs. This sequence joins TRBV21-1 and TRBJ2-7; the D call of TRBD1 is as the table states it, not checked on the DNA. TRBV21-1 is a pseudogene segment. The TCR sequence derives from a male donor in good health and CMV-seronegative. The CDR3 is CASSKRIRTASGYEQYF. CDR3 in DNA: TGTGCCAGCAGCAAACGAATCAGGACAGCCTCGGGCTACGAGCAGTACTTC.